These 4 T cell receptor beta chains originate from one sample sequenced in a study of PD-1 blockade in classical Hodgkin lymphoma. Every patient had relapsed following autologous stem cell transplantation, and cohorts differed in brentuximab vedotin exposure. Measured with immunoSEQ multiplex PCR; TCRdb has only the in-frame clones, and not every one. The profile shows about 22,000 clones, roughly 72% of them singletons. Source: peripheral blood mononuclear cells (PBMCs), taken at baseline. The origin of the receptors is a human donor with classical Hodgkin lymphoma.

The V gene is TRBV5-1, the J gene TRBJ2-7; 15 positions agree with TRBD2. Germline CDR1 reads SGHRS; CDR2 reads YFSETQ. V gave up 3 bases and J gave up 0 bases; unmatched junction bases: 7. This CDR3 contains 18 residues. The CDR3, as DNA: TGCGCCAGCAGCTACGGGGGACTAGCGGGAGGCCCCTCCTACGAGCAGTACTTC. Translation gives CASSYGGLAGGPSYEQYF. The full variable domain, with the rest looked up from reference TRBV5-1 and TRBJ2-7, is KAGVTQTPRYLIKTRGQQVTLSCSPISGHRSVSWYQQTPGQGLQFLFEYFSETQRNKGNFPGRFSGRQFSNSRSEMNVSTLELGDSALYLCASSYGGLAGGPSYEQYFGPGTRLTVT.

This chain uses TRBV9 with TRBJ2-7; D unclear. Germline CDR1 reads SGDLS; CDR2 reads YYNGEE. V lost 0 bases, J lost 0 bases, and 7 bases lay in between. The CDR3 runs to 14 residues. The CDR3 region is CASSVGLGSYEQYF. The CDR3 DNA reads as TGTGCCAGCAGCGTAGGTCTTGGCTCCTACGAGCAGTACTTC.

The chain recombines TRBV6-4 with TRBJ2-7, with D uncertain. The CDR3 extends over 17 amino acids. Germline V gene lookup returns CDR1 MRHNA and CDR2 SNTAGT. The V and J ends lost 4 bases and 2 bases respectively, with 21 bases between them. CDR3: CASSAITATLVPYEQYF. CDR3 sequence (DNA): TGTGCCAGCAGTGCCATTACAGCAACCTTGGTGCCCTACGAGCAGTACTTC.

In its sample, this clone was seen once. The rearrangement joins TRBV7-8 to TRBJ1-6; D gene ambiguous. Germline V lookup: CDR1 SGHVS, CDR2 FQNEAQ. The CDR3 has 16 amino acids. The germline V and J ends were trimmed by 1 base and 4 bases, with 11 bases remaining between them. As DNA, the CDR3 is TGTGCCAGCAGCTTAGTAGGGAGTTGGTATAATTCACCCCTCCACTTT. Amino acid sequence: CASSLVGSWYNSPLHF.